The 26 T cell receptor beta chains below were found in one sample sequenced in a study of shared clonotypes between healthy human individuals. Only in-frame clones appear in the TCRdb table, and some are missing; sequencing was by immunoSEQ multiplex PCR. The sample records about 1 million clones, 65% to 75% being singletons. The sample consisted of memory CD4+ T cells sorted from blood. Subset defined: CD45RA-negative fraction. Source of these receptors: a man aged 18-30 years in good health.

In this sample, this clone turned up a few times. This chain uses TRBV20-1 with TRBJ1-2; no definite D call. Per germline, CDR1 DFQATT and CDR2 SNEGSKA (reference sequence). The CDR3 is 11 residues long. Trimming cost V 3 bases and J 7 bases, with 9 bases left between them. This chain's CDR3 is CSASGYRGYTF. CDR3 DNA: TGCAGTGCTAGCGGGTATCGTGGCTACACCTTC.

This clone was observed at least ten times. The chain couples TRBV5-6 to TRBJ2-4; weak D call: TRBD1 (5 bases). The CDR3 sequence is 14 residues long. V lost 6 bases to trimming and J lost 1 base, with 11 bases between them. From germline, CDR1 is SGHDT and CDR2 YYEEEE. The CDR3 sequence: CASKPPGAKNIQYF. The CDR3 nucleotides are TGTGCCAGCAAACCCCCAGGGGCCAAAAACATTCAGTACTTC.

The rearrangement uses TRBV4-1 and TRBJ1-4, with unresolved D. In germline, CDR1 is MGHRA, CDR2 YSYEKL. V gave up 2 bases and J gave up 3 bases, with 16 bases separating them. The CDR3 consists of 17 residues. CDR3 nucleotides: TGCGCCAGCAGCCAACGACTCCTCGGAAGAGCTAATGAAAAACTGTTTTTT. Protein: CASSQRLLGRANEKLFF.

CDR3 sequence reads: CASSKQKLGQGGTEAFF. The CDR3 bases are TGTGCCAGCTCAAAACAGAAGCTTGGACAGGGGGGAACTGAAGCTTTCTTT. This chain joins TRBV18 and TRBJ1-1; 10 nucleotides match TRBD1. This CDR3 has 17 residues. Trimming removed 5 bases from V and 5 bases from J; junction bases left unmatched: 14. Germline V CDR1 and CDR2: KGHSH, LQKENI.

The CDR3 sequence is CASSSPTGPMNTEAFF. The CDR3 region has the DNA TGTGCCAGTAGTTCCCCGACAGGGCCTATGAACACTGAAGCTTTCTTT. V and J are TRBV19 and TRBJ1-1, with 7 positions matching TRBD1. Germline assignment: CDR1 LNHDA and CDR2 SQIVND (reference sequence). CDR3 length equals 16 residues. Unmatched junction bases numbered 9, after V lost 5 bases and J lost 0 bases.

The V and J genes are TRBV23-1 and TRBJ2-7; 8 nucleotides align to TRBD1. TRBV23-1 is recorded as an ORF, its role being uncertain. The CDR3 has 15 residues. J lost 0 bases, V lost 6 bases, and 7 bases had no gene match. Here the CDR3 DNA reads TGCGCCAGCAGCCCAGGGGGCAGGGGCTCCTACGAGCAGTACTTC. Translation: CASSPGGRGSYEQYF.

The chain recombines TRBV18 with TRBJ2-2; unclear D gene. The germline gives CDR1 KGHSH, CDR2 LQKENI. V lost 1 base and J 0 bases, leaving 6 bases between the germline ends. The CDR3 has 15 residues. The CDR3 here is CASSPLRANTGELFF. CDR3 DNA: TGTGCCAGCTCACCACTAAGAGCGAACACCGGGGAGCTGTTTTTT.

The J gene is TRBJ2-3, the V gene TRBV28; 8 positions match TRBD1. Germline V gives CDR1 MDHEN, CDR2 SYDVKM. The CDR3 runs 15 residues. The V and J ends lost 4 bases and 4 bases, in that order; junction bases with no gene match: 7. DNA for the CDR3: TGTGCCAGCAGTTCAGGGGGCGACACGGCAGATACGCAGTATTTT. Translated: CASSSGGDTADTQYF.

The V call is TRBV28, the J call TRBJ2-7; the match to TRBD1 covers 9 bases. The CDR3 consists of 12 residues. The V gene's germline CDR1 is MDHEN and CDR2 SYDVKM. V was pared by 6 bases and J by 6 bases, with 3 bases of the junction left unmatched. The CDR3 reads CASSKTGGEQYF. The CDR3 DNA sequence: TGTGCCAGCAGCAAGACAGGGGGCGAGCAGTACTTC.

This clone was seen more than once but under ten times. This chain uses TRBV6-6 with TRBJ1-1, with D possibly matching TRBD1 (6 bases). Per germline, CDR1 MNHNY and CDR2 SVGAGI (reference sequence). Trimming pared 2 bases from V and 11 bases from J, leaving 9 bases between. The CDR3 consists of 11 residues. CDR3: CASSYEQGAFF. The CDR3 region has the DNA TGTGCCAGCAGTTACGAACAGGGCGCTTTCTTT.

Comment on this clone: Other DNA sequences in this specimen translate into the identical CDR3. The V gene is TRBV6-6, the J gene TRBJ1-2; D is possibly TRBD1 (5 bases). This CDR3 has 13 amino acids. V was shortened by 0 bases and J by 7 bases, with 9 bases between the two germline ends. Germline CDR1 is MNHNY and CDR2 is SVGAGI (reference sequence). This CDR3 reads CASSYSQGGGYTF. The CDR3 DNA is TGTGCCAGCAGTTACTCCCAGGGCGGTGGCTACACCTTC.

This clone appeared a few times. V is TRBV7-8 and J is TRBJ2-1; 10 bases fit TRBD2. Trimming at V came to 2 bases and at J to 8 bases, leaving 6 bases not matched to a gene. The CDR3 spans 15 residues. CDR1 SGHVS and CDR2 FQNEAQ come from the germline V gene. For the CDR3, the DNA is TGTGCCAGCAGCTTACGGGCTAGCGGGAGCGATGAGCAGTTCTTC. It encodes CASSLRASGSDEQFF.

This clone was detected only a few times. V usage is TRBV6-1 and J usage is TRBJ1-5; no clear D. Germline V gene lookup returns CDR1 MNHNS and CDR2 SASEGT. This CDR3 contains 14 residues. With 3 bases removed from V and 1 base from J, the gap between germline ends came to 7 bases. The CDR3 loop is CASSDGRSNQPQHF. In DNA form, the CDR3 reads TGTGCCAGCAGTGACGGGAGGAGCAATCAGCCCCAGCATTTT.

This clone was detected only a few times. The chain carries TRBV14 and TRBJ1-2; 10 bases agree with TRBD1. This CDR3 contains 14 residues. Germline CDR1 SGHDN, CDR2 FVKESK. After removal of 6 bases from V and 6 bases from J, the junction contained 7 bases not matched to a gene. CDR3 DNA: TGTGCCAGCAGTTCGACAGGGGGCATGGATGGCTACACCTTC. Its translation is CASSSTGGMDGYTF.

The chain recombines TRBV29-1 with TRBJ2-5; D perhaps matches TRBD1 (6 bases). CDR1 is SQVTM and CDR2 is ANQGSEA in the germline V gene. The CDR3 is made up of 12 amino acids. Trimming removed 3 bases from V and 5 bases from J, with 10 bases in between. In DNA, the CDR3 is TGCAGCGTTGATCAGGGGTGGGAGACCCAGTACTTC. Translated, it gives CSVDQGWETQYF.

Here the CDR3 DNA reads TGTGCCAGCAGTTACAAACAGGGGGCACAAGAGACCCAGTACTTC. Protein: CASSYKQGAQETQYF. The genes are TRBV6-7 and TRBJ2-5; 9 bases are a match to TRBD1. TRBV6-7 is treated as an ORF (open reading frame) with a function not yet certain. The CDR3 spans 15 residues. V dropped 2 bases and J dropped 2; count of bases not matched to a gene: 3.

For this clone: Being one base from a much bigger clone, this may be a read error. The same CDR3 is also encoded by other DNA sequences in this sample. V gene TRBV7-6 combines with J gene TRBJ2-5, with D unclear. V lost 3 bases, J lost 2 bases, and 1 base lay in between. The CDR3 is made up of 11 amino acids. Germline assignment: CDR1 SGHVS and CDR2 FNYEAQ. This CDR3 is CASSFQETQYF. The CDR3 DNA reads as TGTGCCAGCAGCTTTCAAGAGACCCAGTACTTC.

This sequence joins TRBV5-1 and TRBJ2-1; TRBD2 agrees at 8 bases. V gave up 5 bases and J gave up 15 bases; unmatched junction bases: 13. CDR3 length: 13 residues. From germline, CDR1 is SGHRS and CDR2 YFSETQ. CDR3 coding DNA: TGCGCCAGCAGTTTTACTAGCGGCCAATCAGGGTTCTTC. Encoded protein: CASSFTSGQSGFF.

The chain uses TRBV11-2 and TRBJ2-1, with TRBD2 as a possible D gene (6 bases). The CDR3 loop spans 15 amino acids. Trimming removed 3 bases at V and 9 bases at J, with 18 bases between. The germline gives CDR1 SGHAT, CDR2 FQNNGV. The CDR3 spells CASSFSGVPGGEQFF. CDR3 in DNA: TGTGCCAGCAGCTTCTCGGGAGTTCCGGGCGGTGAGCAGTTCTTC.

V and J are TRBV2 and TRBJ1-2; D unclear. The CDR3 spans 13 residues. Germline CDR1 and CDR2: SNHLY and FYNNEI. The germline V and J ends were trimmed by 3 bases and 2 bases, with 7 bases remaining between them. CDR3 coding DNA: TGTGCCAGCAGTGATTTTAAGAACTATGGCTACACCTTC. Protein product: CASSDFKNYGYTF.

The rearrangement uses TRBV19 and TRBJ1-1; 8 bases match TRBD1. Germline V gene data show CDR1 as LNHDA and CDR2 as SQIVND (reference sequence). The CDR3 runs to 13 residues. Trimming cost V 6 bases and J 5 bases; bases outside gene matches: 5. CDR3 bases: TGTGCCAGTAGATCAGGGGGCGGGACTGAAGCTTTCTTT. Encoded protein: CASRSGGGTEAFF.

As DNA, the CDR3 is TGTGCCAGCAGATCCGGGACAGAAAAAGCTGATGGCTACACCTTC. It codes for CASRSGTEKADGYTF. V usage is TRBV9 and J usage is TRBJ1-2; 7 nucleotides line up with TRBD1. CDR3 length: 15 amino acids. The V segment lost 5 bases and the J segment 6 bases; nucleotides outside the gene matches: 13. The germline CDR1 and CDR2 sequences are SGDLS and YYNGEE. Complete variable domain (other parts from reference TRBV9 and TRBJ1-2): DSGVTQTPKHLITATGQRVTLRCSPRSGDLSVYWYQQSLDQGLQFLIQYYNGEERAKGNILERFSAQQFPDLHSELNLSSLELGDSALYFCASRSGTEKADGYTFGSGTRLTVV.

This chain connects TRBV5-1 to TRBJ2-5, with 14 nucleotides matching TRBD2. There are 15 residues in the CDR3. V lost 2 bases, J lost 4 bases, and 1 base stayed unmatched. Germline V gene lookup returns CDR1 SGHRS and CDR2 YFSETQ. The CDR3 here is CASSFGTSGGETQYF. CDR3 in DNA: TGCGCCAGCAGCTTTGGGACTAGCGGGGGAGAGACCCAGTACTTC.

The V call is TRBV5-4, the J call TRBJ2-6; 7 nucleotides line up with TRBD1. The trim removed 0 bases at V and 4 bases at J, leaving 4 bases unmatched. This CDR3 is 16 amino acids long. Germline CDR1 reads SGHNT; CDR2 reads YYREEE (reference sequence). The CDR3 nucleotides are TGTGCCAGCAGCTTGGAGGGGGCGCGAGGGGCCAACGTCCTGACTTTC. It specifies CASSLEGARGANVLTF.

The chain is built from TRBV11-2 and TRBJ2-1; maybe TRBD2 (7 bases). The CDR3 is made up of 16 amino acids. The V end lost 6 bases, the J end lost 0 bases, and 15 bases lay between the germline ends. CDR1 is SGHAT, CDR2 FQNNGV, per germline. Written as DNA, the CDR3 is TGTGCCAGCAGGGGCCTAGCGGACAGCTCCTACAATGAGCAGTTCTTC. Translating it yields CASRGLADSSYNEQFF.

The chain is built from TRBV5-3 and TRBJ2-7; unclear D gene. TRBV5-3 counts as an open reading frame of uncertain function. Trimming took 4 bases from V and 4 from J, leaving 9 bases between them. The CDR3 has 12 amino acids. The CDR3 nucleotides read TGTGCCAGAAGCGCGCGTCAATACGAGCAGTACTTC. It codes for CARSARQYEQYF.